This is a list of T cell receptor beta chains from one sample in a study of T cell repertoires in ileal Crohn's disease. Generated by immunoSEQ multiplex PCR, the TCRdb table keeps only in-frame clones and is missing some. The sample lists 13,000 or so clones, around 90% seen once, with roughly 3.9% in the top ten. The sequenced sample was ileal tissue. These receptors came from an adult with Crohn's disease. Each CDR3 is given with its conserved first and last residue. The D gene is left open where the match is weak. Part of the rows lack a size; the others show once, few, many or a class for expanded clones.

cdr3_aa | cdr3_nt | v_call | clone_size | j_call | d_call
CASSPGGAGEAQHF | TGTGCCAGCAGCCCGGGGGGGGCCGGGGAGGCCCAGCATTTT | TRBV7-8 | NA | TRBJ1-5 | NA
CASSPSGTDQPQHF | TGTGCCAGCAGTCCCTCCGGGACTGATCAGCCCCAGCATTTT | TRBV27 | NA | TRBJ1-5 | NA
CASSPQQQGGEQFF | TGTGCCAGCAGCCCTCAACAACAGGGGGGGGAGCAGTTCTTC | TRBV9 | NA | TRBJ2-1 | NA
CSVDGQGGWTEAFF | TGCAGCGTTGACGGACAGGGGGGGTGGACTGAAGCTTTCTTT | TRBV29-1 | once | TRBJ1-1 | TRBD1
CATGTGAYNEQFF | TGTGCCACTGGGACAGGAGCCTACAATGAGCAGTTCTTC | TRBV19 | NA | TRBJ2-1 | TRBD1
CASSLSGEQFF | TGCGCCAGCAGTTTAAGCGGTGAGCAGTTCTTC | TRBV10-2 | few | TRBJ2-1 | NA
CASSLLAGGFNTGELFF | TGTGCCAGCAGCTTACTAGCGGGAGGGTTCAACACCGGGGAGCTGTTTTTT | TRBV5-4 | NA | TRBJ2-2 | TRBD2
CASMLLDSPNEQFF | TGTGCCAGCATGCTCCTGGACAGCCCGAATGAGCAGTTCTTC | TRBV6-6 | NA | TRBJ2-1 | NA
CASSPAGGRYEQYF | TGTGCCAGCAGTCCAGCAGGGGGCCGGTACGAGCAGTACTTC | TRBV27 | once | TRBJ2-7 | TRBD1
CASTPTGKETQYF | TGTGCCAGCACGCCGACAGGGAAAGAGACCCAGTACTTC | TRBV18 | NA | TRBJ2-5 | TRBD1
CAWKGTGVFGTF | TGTGCTTGGAAAGGGACAGGCGTTTTTGGCACCTTC | TRBV30 | NA | TRBJ1-2 | TRBD1
CASRDRGNTIYF | TGTGCCAGTCGGGACAGGGGAAACACCATATATTTT | TRBV19 | NA | TRBJ1-3 | TRBD1
CASSLEGQGTDTQYF | TGCGCCAGCAGCTTGGAAGGACAGGGCACAGATACGCAGTATTTT | TRBV5-1 | NA | TRBJ2-3 | TRBD1
CASSLDGTGPTYGYTF | TGTGCCAGCAGCTTGGATGGGACAGGCCCAACCTATGGCTACACCTTC | TRBV5-4 | NA | TRBJ1-2 | TRBD1
CSVGEIFQETQYF | TGCAGCGTTGGGGAGATTTTTCAAGAGACCCAGTACTTC | TRBV29-1 | NA | TRBJ2-5 | NA
CSVGVYSGRLDYEQYF | TGCAGCGTTGGGGTGTATAGCGGGAGACTGGACTACGAGCAGTACTTC | TRBV29-1 | NA | TRBJ2-7 | TRBD2
CASSARQGMNTEAFF | TGTGCCAGCAGTGCTAGACAGGGGATGAACACTGAAGCTTTCTTT | TRBV2 | few | TRBJ1-1 | TRBD1
CASSLISPGSGHEQFF | TGCGCCAGCAGCTTGATTTCCCCAGGTTCAGGCCATGAGCAGTTCTTC | TRBV5-1 | NA | TRBJ2-1 | NA
CASSFVRSSYNEQFF | TGTGCCAGCAGTTTCGTAAGGAGCTCCTACAATGAGCAGTTCTTC | TRBV28 | NA | TRBJ2-1 | NA
CASSILVDRGRETQYF | TGTGCCAGTAGTATACTGGTTGACAGGGGAAGAGAGACCCAGTACTTC | TRBV19 | NA | TRBJ2-5 | TRBD1
CASSLVGAGTEAFF | TGTGCCAGCAGCTTAGTGGGGGCGGGTACTGAAGCTTTCTTT | TRBV7-3 | NA | TRBJ1-1 | NA
CASSSVSGRASEQFF | TGTGCCAGCAGCTCCGTTAGCGGGAGGGCGTCTGAGCAGTTCTTC | TRBV7-3 | NA | TRBJ2-1 | TRBD2
CASSERGDSSYNEQFF | TGTGCCAGCAGCGAGCGGGGGGACAGCTCCTACAATGAGCAGTTCTTC | TRBV9 | NA | TRBJ2-1 | TRBD2
CASSIQTGGESPLHF | TGTGCCAGTAGTATCCAGACAGGGGGGGAATCACCCCTCCACTTT | TRBV19 | NA | TRBJ1-6 | TRBD1
CASSPRGGLYEQFF | TGTGCCAGCAGCCCACGGGGGGGCCTCTATGAGCAGTTCTTC | TRBV7-3 | NA | TRBJ2-1 | TRBD2
CASSISQAGAEAFF | TGTGCCAGTAGTATAAGTCAGGCAGGGGCTGAAGCTTTCTTT | TRBV19 | NA | TRBJ1-1 | NA
CASSLDYVNPGGYTF | TGCGCCAGCAGCTTGGATTACGTGAACCCCGGTGGCTACACCTTC | TRBV5-1 | NA | TRBJ1-2 | NA
CASSRGQGTETQYF | TGCGCCAGCAGCCGAGGACAGGGGACAGAGACCCAGTACTTC | TRBV4-3 | NA | TRBJ2-5 | TRBD1
CASSPMTGMNTEAFF | TGTGCCAGCTCACCGATGACAGGGATGAACACTGAAGCTTTCTTT | TRBV18 | NA | TRBJ1-1 | TRBD1
CSVEDSITSGTRGQEQYF | TGCAGCGTTGAAGATAGTATAACGTCCGGGACAAGAGGACAGGAGCAGTACTTC | TRBV29-1 | NA | TRBJ2-7 | NA
CASSQDGTGTEAFF | TGTGCCAGCAGCCAAGATGGCACGGGAACTGAAGCTTTCTTT | TRBV14 | NA | TRBJ1-1 | NA
CASGGSLIYNEQFF | TGTGCCAGCGGTGGCTCCCTTATTTACAATGAGCAGTTCTTC | TRBV6-5 | NA | TRBJ2-1 | NA
CASSLVISEKLFF | TGTGCCAGCAGCTTAGTGATTAGTGAAAAACTGTTTTTT | TRBV7-2 | NA | TRBJ1-4 | NA
CASSPRGPGAGYTF | TGTGCCAGCAGTCCCAGGGGCCCCGGGGCTGGCTACACCTTC | TRBV6-6 | NA | TRBJ1-2 | NA
CASNRDYRDTQYF | TGTGCCAGCAACCGGGACTATCGGGATACGCAGTATTTT | TRBV2 | NA | TRBJ2-3 | TRBD2
CASSITQGNTEAFF | TGTGCCAGTAGTATAACACAGGGGAACACTGAAGCTTTCTTT | TRBV19 | NA | TRBJ1-1 | NA
CASSSAGTGNSPLHF | TGTGCCAGCAGTTCCGCCGGGACAGGGAATTCACCCCTCCACTTT | TRBV28 | NA | TRBJ1-6 | TRBD1
CASSHTSGGARETQYF | TGCGCCAGCAGCCACACTAGCGGGGGGGCCCGGGAGACCCAGTACTTC | TRBV4-1 | NA | TRBJ2-5 | TRBD2
CASNARGQGDHEQYF | TGTGCCAGCAACGCCCGCGGACAGGGGGACCACGAGCAGTACTTC | TRBV12-1 | NA | TRBJ2-7 | NA
CASSLGSGRAGNEQFF | TGTGCCAGCAGCTTGGGAAGCGGGAGGGCCGGCAATGAGCAGTTCTTC | TRBV5-6 | NA | TRBJ2-1 | TRBD2
CASSSGTDYNSPLHF | TGCGCCAGCAGCTCGGGGACAGACTATAATTCACCCCTCCACTTT | TRBV5-1 | NA | TRBJ1-6 | TRBD1
CASSVETSAYNEQFF | TGTGCCAGCAGCGTGGAGACTAGCGCTTACAATGAGCAGTTCTTC | TRBV9 | NA | TRBJ2-1 | TRBD2
CAGGRDGNQPQHF | TGTGCGGGGGGGCGCGATGGCAATCAGCCCCAGCATTTT | TRBV19 | few | TRBJ1-5 | NA
CASSYSGGNTEAFF | TGTGCCAGCAGTTACTCCGGAGGGAACACTGAAGCTTTCTTT | TRBV6-5 | few | TRBJ1-1 | NA
CASSPGLAGVNEQFF | TGTGCCAGCAGTCCGGGACTAGCGGGAGTTAATGAGCAGTTCTTC | TRBV5-4 | once | TRBJ2-1 | TRBD2
CASRQQETQYF | TGCGCCAGCCGACAGCAAGAGACCCAGTACTTC | TRBV5-1 | NA | TRBJ2-5 | NA
CASSARHRGADEKLFF | TGCGCCAGCAGCGCCCGACACAGGGGAGCTGATGAAAAACTGTTTTTT | TRBV4-1 | NA | TRBJ1-4 | TRBD1
CASSPDRVVGNTIYF | TGCGCCAGCAGCCCCGACAGGGTTGTTGGAAACACCATATATTTT | TRBV5-1 | NA | TRBJ1-3 | TRBD1
CASFAGTVNTEAFF | TGCGCCAGCTTTGCCGGGACAGTGAACACTGAAGCTTTCTTT | TRBV10-1 | NA | TRBJ1-1 | TRBD1
CASSVVRRGQGTDTQYF | TGTGCCAGCAGTGTCGTCAGGAGGGGGCAAGGCACAGATACGCAGTATTTT | TRBV2 | NA | TRBJ2-3 | NA
CASSLRVIDTQYF | TGTGCCAGCAGTTTACGAGTCATAGATACGCAGTATTTT | TRBV27 | NA | TRBJ2-3 | NA
CASGQRPQEGNEQYF | TGTGCTAGTGGTCAGCGGCCCCAAGAGGGCAACGAGCAGTACTTC | TRBV12-5 | NA | TRBJ2-7 | NA
CASSPSFSSGTNEQFF | TGTGCCAGCTCACCCTCGTTTTCGTCGGGGACTAATGAGCAGTTCTTC | TRBV18 | NA | TRBJ2-1 | NA
CASSPYRVDTEAFF | TGTGCCAGCAGTCCATACAGGGTGGACACTGAAGCTTTCTTT | TRBV28 | NA | TRBJ1-1 | NA
CASSPRGASGELFF | TGCGCCAGCAGCCCCCGCGGGGCGTCCGGGGAGCTGTTTTTT | TRBV5-1 | NA | TRBJ2-2 | NA